This entry describes one TCR beta chain. As handled by the study authors: Amplification from reference gene primers served as the basis for estimated nucleated cell counts. Repertoires were generated with immunoSEQ multiplex PCR, while TCRdb's copy carries only in-frame clones and drops some. V, J and clone size are those of that table, while D and trimming were read from the DNA. The profile shows more than 100,000 clones, roughly 90% of them singletons. The sample belongs to a study of blood T cell repertoires in COVID-19. Study overall: COVID-19 samples from acute and convalescent phases originated in the United States, Italy and Spain. T cells, B-cell-depleted T cells, or PBMCs provided the cDNA or gDNA that served as material.

CDR3 length: 18 amino acids. This receptor was taken from a man aged 70 or older with active COVID-19. The sample comprised peripheral blood. V is TRBV21-1 and J is TRBJ2-4; the D call in the table, TRBD1, was not verified against the DNA. TRBV21-1 corresponds to a pseudogene. CDR3 loop: CASSKEGRHLLAKNIQYF. CDR3 DNA: TGTGCCAGCAGCAAAGAGGGGCGGCACTTACTAGCCAAAAACATTCAGTACTTC.